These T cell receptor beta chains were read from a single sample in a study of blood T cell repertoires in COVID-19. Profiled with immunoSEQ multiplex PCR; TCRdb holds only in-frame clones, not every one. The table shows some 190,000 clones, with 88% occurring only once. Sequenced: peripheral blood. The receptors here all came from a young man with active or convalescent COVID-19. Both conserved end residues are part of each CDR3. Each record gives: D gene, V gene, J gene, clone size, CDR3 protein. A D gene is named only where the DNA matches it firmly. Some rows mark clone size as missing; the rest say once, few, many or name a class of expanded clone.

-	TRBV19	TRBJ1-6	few	CASSLGGRATTDYNSPLHF
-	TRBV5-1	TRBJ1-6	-	CASSLSSGGNNSPLHF
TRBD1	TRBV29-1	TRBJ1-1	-	CSVAFTGTDHPEAFF
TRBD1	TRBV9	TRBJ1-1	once	CASSVGGQGYTEAFF
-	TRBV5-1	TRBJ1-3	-	CASSLAGGENTIYF
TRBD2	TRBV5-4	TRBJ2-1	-	CASSFGGVTYNEQFF
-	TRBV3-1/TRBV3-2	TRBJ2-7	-	CASSQDVTGYEQYF
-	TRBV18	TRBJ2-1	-	CASSPVRSGKNEQFF
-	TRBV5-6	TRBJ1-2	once	CASSVGGVITDTF
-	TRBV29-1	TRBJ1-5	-	CSASTGGQGQPQHF
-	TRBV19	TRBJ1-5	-	CASSTFGRGKPQHF
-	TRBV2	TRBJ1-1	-	CASSSGQNKMNTEAFF
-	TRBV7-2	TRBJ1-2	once	CASSLGGWVSPSGYTF
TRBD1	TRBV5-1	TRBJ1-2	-	CASSFSGGEESF
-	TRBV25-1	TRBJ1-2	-	CASSEWWEGDGYTF
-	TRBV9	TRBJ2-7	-	CASSTGIGRGYEQYF
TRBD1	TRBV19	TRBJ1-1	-	CASSLWTGGNTEAFF
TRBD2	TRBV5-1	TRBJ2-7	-	CASSSILAGKHYEQYF
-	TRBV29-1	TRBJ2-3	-	CSVEDRLDTQYF
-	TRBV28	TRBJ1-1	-	CASSYRRGAFF
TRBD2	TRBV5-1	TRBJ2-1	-	CASSLTSGGANEQFF
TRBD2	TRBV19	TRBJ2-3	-	CASSAGLVTDTQYF
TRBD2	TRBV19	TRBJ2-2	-	CASSIWTSGRLAGELFF
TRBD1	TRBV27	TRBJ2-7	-	CASSVDGTGISYEQYF
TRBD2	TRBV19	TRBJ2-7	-	CASSISLAGTYEQYF
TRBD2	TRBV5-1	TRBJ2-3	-	CASRALVAGGPTDTQYF
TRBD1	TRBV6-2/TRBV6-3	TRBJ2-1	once	CASSYTFGTGLYNEQFF
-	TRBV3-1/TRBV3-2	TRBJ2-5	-	CASSQVSQQETQYF
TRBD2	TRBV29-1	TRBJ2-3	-	CSVLASGSEKGTDTQYF
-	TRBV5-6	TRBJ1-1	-	CASSLASEAFF
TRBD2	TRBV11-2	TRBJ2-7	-	CASSLEAGGRYEQYF
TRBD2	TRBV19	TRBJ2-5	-	CASSPSGRARETQYF
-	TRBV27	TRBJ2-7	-	CASSLYVSSYEQYF
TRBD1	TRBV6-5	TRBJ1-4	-	CASSTSQGRGEKLFF
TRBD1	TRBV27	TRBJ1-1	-	CASSPTGGDTEAFF
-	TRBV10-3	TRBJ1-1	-	CAISESRGAGDSGAFF
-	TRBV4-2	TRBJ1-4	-	CASSQDLSGTNEKLFF
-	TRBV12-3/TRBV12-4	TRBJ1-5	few	CASSLGGVQPQHF
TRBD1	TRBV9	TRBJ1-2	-	CASSARDRTPYYGYTF
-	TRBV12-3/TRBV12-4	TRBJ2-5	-	CASSLEGRETQYF
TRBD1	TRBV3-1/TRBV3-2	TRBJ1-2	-	CASSPGQGRDYGYTF
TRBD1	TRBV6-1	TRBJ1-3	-	CASSGLQGARGNTIYF
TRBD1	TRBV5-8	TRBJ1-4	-	CASSRPDRANEKLFF
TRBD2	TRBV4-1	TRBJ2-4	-	CASSQESIAGVAKNIQYF
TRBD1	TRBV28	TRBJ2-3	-	CASTGTGLTDTQYF
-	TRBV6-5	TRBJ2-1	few	CASSYSRSNEQFF
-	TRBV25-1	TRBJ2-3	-	CASSAVGSDTQYF
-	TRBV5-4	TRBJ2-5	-	CASSEDMETQYF
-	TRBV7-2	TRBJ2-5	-	CASSLATGDQETQYF
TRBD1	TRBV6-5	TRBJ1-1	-	CASRPRGGQTEAFF
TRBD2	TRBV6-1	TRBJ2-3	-	CASSVTSGGGVRGTDTQYF
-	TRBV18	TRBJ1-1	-	CASSPSAGLDYTEAFF
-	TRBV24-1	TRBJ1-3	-	CATSDLWPPQKPGRCAGNTIYF
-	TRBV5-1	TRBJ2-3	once	CASSVQGTDTQYF